The subject of this entry is one T cell receptor beta chain. Its antigen is still unknown. This entry comes from a study of T cells in Graves' hyperthyroidism and ophthalmopathy. The study's findings and limits: Ophthalmopathy prediction by the model preceded onset by a median about 6.5 months.

Disease duration was under 3 months in the ophthalmopathy patients, who also had a Clinical Activity Score of at least 3 and a NOSPECS grade of at least 4. Amplified TCR beta CDR3 regions derived from RNA transcripts. TCR CDR3 underwent first-round RT-PCR with the HTBI primer set. TCRdb recomputed calls from the multiplex PCR reads with MiXCR, one row per CDR3 protein. The sample yields over 500,000 distinct CDR3 sequences, more than 15% seen once. The CDR3 has 13 residues. J was trimmed by 2 bases and V by 10 bases; bases with no gene match: 6. Germline CDR1 MNHNS, CDR2 SASEGT. The receptor's source is a young woman with Graves' ophthalmopathy. V is TRBV6-1 and J is TRBJ2-7; TRBD1 matches at 9 bases. Specimen: blood. The CDR3 here is CATTGGYPYEQYF. CDR3 DNA: TGTGCCACCACAGGGGGCTACCCCTACGAGCAGTACTTC.